Following are 18 T cell receptor beta chains from one sample sequenced in a study of a mutant IDH1 vaccine in newly diagnosed glioma. The time point denotes: week 35, safety follow-up. A single vaccine dose contained 300 ug of mutant IDH1 20-mer peptide, and topical imiquimod was used with it. No antigens are known for them. Sequenced by immunoSEQ multiplex PCR; TCRdb stores in-frame clones only, minus some. The sample includes under 40,000 clones, 81% of them seen just once. The sample in question was PBMCs, obtained from a glioma patient whose treatment included an IDH1 peptide vaccine. These receptors were collected from a man under 40 with glioma.

This sequence joins TRBV7-9 and TRBJ1-1; maybe TRBD1 (5 bases). The V and J ends lost 5 bases and 0 bases respectively, with 13 bases between them. Germline lookup yields CDR1 SEHNR and CDR2 FQNEAQ (reference sequence). This CDR3 comprises 15 residues. CDR3 nucleotides: TGTGCCAGCAGCACAGGCTACAATTTGAACACTGAAGCTTTCTTT. It is translated as CASSTGYNLNTEAFF.

This chain connects TRBV5-4 to TRBJ2-1, with D tentatively TRBD2 (6 bases). CDR1 is SGHNT, CDR2 YYREEE, per germline (reference sequence). V lost 2 bases, J lost 7 bases, and 13 bases lay in between. This CDR3 comprises 14 residues. The CDR3 loop reads CASSFMASDNEQFF. The CDR3 bases are TGTGCCAGCAGCTTCATGGCTAGCGATAATGAGCAGTTCTTC.

The gene calls are TRBV18 and TRBJ2-5; 7 positions match TRBD1. The J call may be wrong; the DNA end is better matched by TRBJ2-7. CDR1 KGHSH and CDR2 LQKENI come from the germline V gene. This CDR3 is 14 amino acids long. CDR3 DNA: TGTGCCAGCTCAGCCACAGGGGATGGCTACGAGCAGTACTTC. It encodes CASSATGDGYEQYF.

The rearrangement links TRBV5-4 to TRBJ1-2; a weak D match, TRBD1 (5 bases). Deletions cut 1 base from V and 2 bases from J, with 12 bases between. Germline V lookup: CDR1 SGHNT, CDR2 YYREEE (reference sequence). This CDR3 is built from 15 residues. The CDR3 is CASSLMTAKNYGYTF. The CDR3 region has the DNA TGTGCCAGCAGCTTGATGACAGCCAAAAACTATGGCTACACCTTC.

The chain links TRBV5-4 to TRBJ2-5, with 12 bases identical to TRBD2. V shed 4 bases and J 3 bases; nucleotides not matched to a gene: 7. Per the germline V gene, CDR1 is SGHNT and CDR2 is YYREEE (reference sequence). The CDR3 covers 16 residues. The chain's CDR3 is CASSPRLAGVEETQYF. For the CDR3, the DNA is TGTGCCAGCAGCCCCAGACTAGCGGGAGTTGAAGAGACCCAGTACTTC. The entire variable domain, with the rest obtained from reference TRBV5-4 and TRBJ2-5, is as follows: ETGVTQSPTHLIKTRGQQVTLRCSSQSGHNTVSWYQQALGQGPQFIFQYYREEENGRGNFPPRFSGLQFPNYSSELNVNALELDDSALYLCASSPRLAGVEETQYFGPGTRLLVL.

This rearrangement joins TRBV29-1 to TRBJ2-1; unclear D gene. This CDR3 comprises 12 residues. Germline-derived CDR1 and CDR2 are SQVTM and ANQGSEA. Trimming shortened V by 3 bases and J by 8 bases, and 11 bases separated the two germline ends. CDR3 sequence: CSVDQAGDEQFF. For the CDR3, the DNA is TGCAGCGTTGATCAGGCAGGTGATGAGCAGTTCTTC.

This chain links TRBV29-1 with TRBJ2-1, with a weak D call TRBD1 (6 bases). CDR1 SQVTM and CDR2 ANQGSEA come from the germline V gene. The CDR3 consists of 14 residues. V was shortened by 6 bases and J by 3 bases, with 15 bases between the two germline ends. CDR3 nucleotide sequence: TGCAGCGTGCCTGGACAGACGAACTACAATGAGCAGTTCTTC. Its protein product is CSVPGQTNYNEQFF.

The gene calls are TRBV2 and TRBJ2-7, with D hard to call. Germline assignment: CDR1 SNHLY and CDR2 FYNNEI. This CDR3 comprises 15 residues. Trimming took off 3 bases at V and 4 bases at J, with 16 bases between the two ends. The CDR3 is CASSEGFSGLYEQYF. The CDR3 bases are TGTGCCAGCAGTGAGGGCTTTTCGGGCTTATACGAGCAGTACTTC.

V usage is TRBV7-9 and J usage is TRBJ1-1; 11 nucleotides align to TRBD1. The CDR3 runs 15 residues. The germline V gene has CDR1 SEHNR and CDR2 FQNEAQ (reference sequence). With 5 bases clipped from V and 6 bases from J, the junction kept 8 bases outside the gene matches. The CDR3 nucleotides read TGTGCCAGCAGCACAGGACAGGGGGCGGCAGCTGAAGCTTTCTTT. Its protein product is CASSTGQGAAAEAFF.

V is TRBV30 and J is TRBJ2-3; D unclear. Germline V gene sequence: CDR1 GTSNPN, CDR2 SVGIG (reference sequence). The length of the CDR3 is 14 residues. Trimming left V 3 bases short and J 2 bases short, with 12 bases between. CDR3 sequence (DNA): TGTGCCTGGAGCCCCAGCTCGATCACAGATACGCAGTATTTT. This codes for CAWSPSSITDTQYF.

The rearrangement joins TRBV6-5 to TRBJ1-2; D perhaps matches TRBD1 (5 bases). V was shortened by 7 bases and J by 6 bases, with 15 bases between the two germline ends. The germline CDR1 and CDR2 sequences are MNHEY and SVGAGI. The CDR3 consists of 13 residues. The CDR3 DNA follows: TGTGCCAGCAAAGGGGCGGGACGGGATGGCTACACCTTC. This translates into CASKGAGRDGYTF.

The chain couples TRBV7-9 to TRBJ2-7; D remains unclear. With 3 bases removed from V and 4 bases from J, the gap between germline ends came to 4 bases. The CDR3 runs 11 residues. Germline-derived CDR1 and CDR2 are SEHNR and FQNEAQ (reference sequence). The CDR3 is CASSFEYEQYF. CDR3 DNA sequence: TGTGCCAGCAGCTTTGAGTACGAGCAGTACTTC.

The chain recombines TRBV6-5 with TRBJ2-7; 8 bases line up with TRBD2. The junction had 7 bases not matched to a gene; V was cut back by 5 bases and J by 4 bases. CDR1 MNHEY and CDR2 SVGAGI come from the germline V gene. This CDR3 region has 14 residues. The CDR3 loop reads CASSGGLAAYEQYF. The CDR3, as DNA: TGTGCCAGCAGTGGAGGACTAGCAGCGTACGAGCAGTACTTC.

V gene TRBV18 combines with J gene TRBJ2-1, with D unresolved. Trimming shortened V by 3 bases and J by 0 bases, and 9 bases separated the two germline ends. This CDR3 has 15 amino acids. The germline CDR1 and CDR2 sequences are KGHSH and LQKENI. The DNA for the CDR3 is TGTGCCAGCTCACCCACAGTGAGCTCCTACAATGAGCAGTTCTTC. It is translated as CASSPTVSSYNEQFF.

This clone was seen only a few times. The chain carries TRBV6-1 and TRBJ2-7; 7 bases line up with TRBD1. From germline, CDR1 is MNHNS and CDR2 SASEGT. The CDR3 extends over 15 amino acids. V shed 5 bases, J shed 3 bases, and the junction held 10 bases outside the gene matches. This CDR3 reads CASSPLRQGVYEQYF. The CDR3 bases are TGTGCCAGCAGTCCCCTAAGACAGGGCGTCTACGAGCAGTACTTC.

About this clone itself: This specimen includes other DNA sequences encoding the same CDR3. This chain links TRBV30 with TRBJ2-7; D might be TRBD1 (6 bases). V lost 0 bases, J lost 4 bases, and 7 bases lay in between. The CDR3 totals 12 residues. Germline CDR1 is GTSNPN and CDR2 is SVGIG (reference sequence). CDR3 coding DNA: TGTGCCTGGAGTGTACAGGGATACGAGCAGTACTTC. Translated: CAWSVQGYEQYF.

This chain joins TRBV5-4 and TRBJ2-7; 7 nucleotides align to TRBD2. This CDR3 is 14 amino acids long. The germline V gene encodes CDR1 SGHNT and CDR2 YYREEE (reference sequence). V was clipped by 3 bases and J by 2 bases; unmatched bases: 5. The DNA of the CDR3 is TGTGCCAGCAGCTCCAGCGGGACCCCCTACGAGCAGTACTTC. This codes for CASSSSGTPYEQYF.

The chain carries TRBV6-4 and TRBJ2-1; D unclear. V was clipped by 2 bases and J by 5 bases, with 7 bases between them. CDR1 is MRHNA, CDR2 SNTAGT, per germline. The CDR3 is 13 residues long. CDR3 bases: TGTGCCAGCAGTGACGCAGAGCACAATGAGCAGTTCTTC. Protein: CASSDAEHNEQFF.